This T cell receptor beta chain stems from a study of patients and donors after allogeneic stem cell transplantation. MiXCR, run by TCRdb on the RT-PCR reads, gives a single entry per CDR3 protein. In the table there are roughly 940,000 distinct CDR3 sequences, 18% of which are singletons. There are a few counts of this clonotype. The trim removed 6 bases at V and 7 bases at J, leaving 8 bases unmatched. CDR3 length: 14 residues. The sequencing sample was made of blood, either unsorted or a sorted T cell fraction (not recorded which). The clonotype comes from a human donor who was either an allogeneic HSCT recipient or a stem cell or donor lymphocyte infusion donor (not recorded which). It is not recorded whose cells these are; they may come from a transplant donor. The rearrangement joins TRBV12-3 or TRBV12-4 to TRBJ2-3; 9 positions agree with TRBD2. Here the CDR3 reads CASRLGTSINTQYF. The CDR3 bases are TGTGCCAGCAGATTGGGGACTAGCATCAATACGCAGTATTTT.